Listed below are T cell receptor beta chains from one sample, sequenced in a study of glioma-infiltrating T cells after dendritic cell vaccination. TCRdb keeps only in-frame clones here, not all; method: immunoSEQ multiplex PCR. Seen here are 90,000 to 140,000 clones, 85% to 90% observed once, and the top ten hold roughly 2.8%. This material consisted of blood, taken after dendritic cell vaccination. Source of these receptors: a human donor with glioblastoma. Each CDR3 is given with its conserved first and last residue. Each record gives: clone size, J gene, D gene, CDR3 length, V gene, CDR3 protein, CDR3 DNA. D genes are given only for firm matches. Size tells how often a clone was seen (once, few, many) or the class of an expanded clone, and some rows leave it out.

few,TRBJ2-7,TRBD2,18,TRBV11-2,CASSLDGGRLAGSYEQYF,TGTGCCAGCAGCTTAGATGGAGGAAGACTAGCGGGTTCCTACGAGCAGTACTTC
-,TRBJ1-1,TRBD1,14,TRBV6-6,CASSTDRDGTEAFF,TGTGCCAGCAGTACAGACAGGGACGGGACTGAAGCTTTCTTT
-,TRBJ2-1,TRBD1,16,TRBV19,CASSSNRGVAYNEQFF,TGTGCCAGTAGTTCGAACAGGGGGGTAGCCTACAATGAGCAGTTCTTC
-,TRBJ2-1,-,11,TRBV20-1,CSARVRSEQFF,TGCAGTGCTAGAGTGCGAAGTGAGCAGTTCTTC
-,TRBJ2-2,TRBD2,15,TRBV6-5,CASEPGGGNTGELFF,TGTGCCAGCGAGCCGGGCGGGGGGAACACCGGGGAGCTGTTTTTT
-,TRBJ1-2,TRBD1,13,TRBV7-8,CASSPGQLYGYTF,TGTGCCAGCAGCCCGGGACAGCTCTATGGCTACACCTTC
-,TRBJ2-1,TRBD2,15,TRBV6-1,CASSVTSGGYNEQFF,TGTGCCAGCAGTGTTACTAGCGGGGGTTACAATGAGCAGTTCTTC
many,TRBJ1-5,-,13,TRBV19,CASTGQYNQPQHF,TGTGCCAGTACGGGACAATACAATCAGCCCCAGCATTTT
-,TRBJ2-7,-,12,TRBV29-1,CSVGGPSYEQYF,TGCAGCGTTGGAGGGCCCTCCTACGAGCAGTACTTC
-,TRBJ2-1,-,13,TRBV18,CASSPTEYNEQFF,TGTGCCAGCTCACCAACAGAATACAATGAGCAGTTCTTC
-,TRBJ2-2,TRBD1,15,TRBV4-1,CASSRGQGSTGELFF,TGCGCCAGCAGCCGGGGACAGGGTAGCACCGGGGAGCTGTTTTTT
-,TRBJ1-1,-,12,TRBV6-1,CASSEHKTEAFF,TGTGCCAGCAGTGAACACAAAACTGAAGCTTTCTTT
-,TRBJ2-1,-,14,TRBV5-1,CASSPPPEGHEQFF,TGCGCCAGCAGCCCGCCCCCGGAGGGACATGAGCAGTTCTTC
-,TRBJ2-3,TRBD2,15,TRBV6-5,CASSYSAGESDTQYF,TGTGCCAGCAGTTACTCTGCGGGAGAGTCGGATACGCAGTATTTT
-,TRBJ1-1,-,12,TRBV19,CASSNVGAEAFF,TGTGCCAGTAGTAACGTAGGAGCTGAAGCTTTCTTT
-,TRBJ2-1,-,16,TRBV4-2,CASSQDEAEAYNEQFF,TGTGCCAGCAGCCAAGATGAGGCGGAGGCCTACAATGAGCAGTTCTTC
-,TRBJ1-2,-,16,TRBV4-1,CASSQDGGRVFSGYTF,TGCGCCAGCAGCCAAGATGGGGGCAGGGTGTTTTCTGGCTACACCTTC
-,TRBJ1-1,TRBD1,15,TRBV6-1,CASREQGARISEAFF,TGTGCCAGCAGAGAACAGGGGGCAAGGATTTCTGAAGCTTTCTTT
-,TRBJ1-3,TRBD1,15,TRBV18,CASSDRGSTGNTIYF,TGTGCCAGCTCGGACAGGGGGTCTACTGGAAACACCATATATTTT
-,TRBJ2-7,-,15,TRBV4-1,CASSQESTSSYEQYF,TGCGCCAGCAGCCAAGAATCCACGAGCTCCTACGAGCAGTACTTC
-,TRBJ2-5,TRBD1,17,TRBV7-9,CASSVSFGTGGQETQYF,TGTGCCAGCAGCGTAAGCTTCGGGACAGGGGGCCAAGAGACCCAGTACTTC
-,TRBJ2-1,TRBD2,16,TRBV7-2,CASSLGLAPDYNEQFF,TGTGCCAGCAGCTTGGGACTAGCCCCGGATTACAATGAGCAGTTCTTC
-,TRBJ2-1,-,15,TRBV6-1,CASSDGGISYNEQFF,TGTGCCAGCAGTGATGGGGGCATCTCCTACAATGAGCAGTTCTTC
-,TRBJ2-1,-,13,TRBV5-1,CASSVEYVSEQFF,TGCGCCAGCAGCGTAGAGTACGTGAGTGAGCAGTTCTTC
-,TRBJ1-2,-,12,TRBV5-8,CASSLGSYGYTF,TGTGCCAGCAGCTTGGGTAGCTATGGCTACACCTTC
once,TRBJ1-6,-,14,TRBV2,CASSERTHNSPLHF,TGTGCCAGCAGTGAACGGACACATAATTCACCCCTCCACTTT
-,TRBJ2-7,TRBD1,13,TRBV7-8,CASSFGTGGEQYF,TGTGCCAGCAGCTTTGGGACAGGCGGTGAGCAGTACTTC
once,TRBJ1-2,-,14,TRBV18,CASSEKQGGYGYTF,TGTGCCAGCTCAGAAAAGCAGGGAGGCTATGGCTACACCTTC